The 32 T cell receptor beta chains below come from one sample, sequenced in a study of blood T cells in healthy people across ages. Alongside a J-beta primer mix, a sample-barcoded 5' primer served in a second PCR lasting roughly 6 to 11 cycles. TCRdb processed the 5' RACE reads anew with MiXCR; each CDR3 protein has one entry. Here the sample spans roughly 800,000 distinct CDR3 sequences, about three fifths being singletons. Sequenced input: blood. Receptor source: a man aged 25 to 45 in good health.

This sequence joins TRBV7-2 and TRBJ1-6, with D uncertain. The V end was cut by 3 bases, the J end by 0 bases, with 6 bases between. CDR1 and CDR2 (germline): SGHTA, FQGNSA. This CDR3 comprises 15 residues. This chain's CDR3 is CASSFKGSYNSPLHF. CDR3 sequence (DNA): TGTGCCAGCAGCTTTAAGGGCTCCTATAATTCACCCCTCCACTTT.

The V call is TRBV20-1, the J call TRBJ2-4, with TRBD1 identical over 7 bases. This CDR3 has 18 amino acids. The germline CDR1 and CDR2 sequences are DFQATT and SNEGSKA (reference sequence). V trimming: 1 base; J trimming: 0 bases; junction bases outside the gene matches: 12. CDR3 sequence reads: CSARVRDRVGGAKNIQYF. The CDR3 DNA sequence: TGCAGTGCTAGAGTCCGAGACAGGGTTGGAGGAGCCAAAAACATTCAGTACTTC.

The chain joins TRBV4-3 to TRBJ2-1; perhaps D is TRBD1 or TRBD2 (5 bases each). The CDR3 covers 15 residues. Trimming removed 0 bases from V and 6 bases from J, with 12 bases in between. CDR1 is LGHNA and CDR2 is YSLEER in the germline V gene. The CDR3 DNA sequence: TGCGCCAGCAGCCAAGATGGGGGACCTCCCAATGAGCAGTTCTTC. It is translated as CASSQDGGPPNEQFF.

This clonotype was counted only a few times. The chain uses TRBV2 and TRBJ2-5, with 8 bases identical to TRBD1. Looked up from germline, CDR1 is SNHLY and CDR2 is FYNNEI. Trimming removed 3 bases from V and 1 base from J; junction bases left unmatched: 1. The length of the CDR3 is 14 residues. CDR3 region: CASSEGTGQETQYF. The CDR3 DNA follows: TGTGCCAGCAGTGAGGGGACAGGCCAAGAGACCCAGTACTTC.

This clonotype showed up just a few times. J is TRBJ2-1 and V is TRBV29-1, with 7 bases aligning to TRBD1. The CDR3 spans 15 residues. Germline-derived CDR1 and CDR2 are SQVTM and ANQGSEA. The V segment lost 2 bases and the J segment 0 bases; nucleotides outside the gene matches: 4. CDR3 in DNA: TGCAGCGTTGAATTGAGGGACAGCTCCTACAATGAGCAGTTCTTC. This encodes CSVELRDSSYNEQFF.

The V and J genes are TRBV6-2 or TRBV6-3 and TRBJ2-1; no reliable D call. The J call may be faulty, since TRBJ2-7 better matches the DNA end. The CDR3 is made up of 13 amino acids. CDR1 is MNHEY, CDR2 SVGEGT, per germline. This chain's CDR3 is CASSYSSYNEQYF. The CDR3 DNA is TGTGCCAGCAGTTACTCGAGCTACAATGAGCAGTACTTC.

Regarding this clonotype: A much larger clone differs from this one at a single base, so this may be a read error. V is TRBV20-1 and J is TRBJ2-1; TRBD2 matches at 8 bases. Germline lookup yields CDR1 DFQATT and CDR2 SNEGSKA (reference sequence). J was trimmed by 13 bases and V by 6 bases; bases with no gene match: 11. This CDR3 region has 12 residues. CDR3 region: CSARRGGETQFF. For the CDR3, the DNA is TGCAGTGCGAGACGGGGGGGAGAGACCCAGTTCTTC.

The table lists this clonotype with a few counts. The chain joins TRBV29-1 to TRBJ2-5; 7 bases map to TRBD1. Germline CDR1 SQVTM, CDR2 ANQGSEA. This CDR3 has 16 residues. J gave up 0 bases and V 4 bases, and 11 bases lay outside the gene matches. CDR3 sequence: CSVGGGRGQYQETQYF. In DNA form, the CDR3 reads TGCAGCGTTGGAGGGGGCAGGGGTCAGTACCAAGAGACCCAGTACTTC.

The chain combines TRBV6-6 with TRBJ2-6; tentative D call: TRBD2 (6 bases). The V end was cut by 2 bases, the J end by 1 base, with 12 bases between. CDR1 and CDR2 (germline): MNHNY, SVGAGI (reference sequence). The CDR3 loop spans 17 amino acids. The CDR3 protein is CASSYGGALSGANVLTF. CDR3 nucleotide sequence: TGTGCCAGCAGTTACGGCGGGGCCCTTTCTGGGGCCAACGTCCTGACTTTC.

V gene TRBV6-2 or TRBV6-3 combines with J gene TRBJ1-2, with D hard to call. V lost 6 bases and J lost 5, with 16 bases in between. Per germline, CDR1 MNHEY and CDR2 SVGEGT. The CDR3 length is 14 residues. CDR3 residues: CASRTTRAPYGYTF. CDR3 DNA: TGTGCCAGCAGAACAACACGGGCCCCTTATGGCTACACCTTC.

The chain couples TRBV20-1 to TRBJ1-1; no clear D gene. The CDR3 contains 11 residues. V dropped 3 bases and J dropped 8 bases, with 10 bases sitting between them. Per germline, CDR1 DFQATT and CDR2 SNEGSKA (reference sequence). The CDR3 loop is CSARERSEAFF. CDR3 sequence (DNA): TGCAGTGCTAGGGAACGCTCGGAAGCTTTCTTT.

This clonotype showed up just a few times. The chain recombines TRBV27 with TRBJ2-7; D is possibly TRBD2 (6 bases). Germline V CDR1 and CDR2: MNHEY, SMNVEV (reference sequence). V shed 4 bases and J shed 4 bases, with 17 bases lying between them. The CDR3 runs to 15 residues. CDR3 sequence: CASSSTSKGKYEQYF. The CDR3 nucleotides read TGTGCCAGCAGTTCCACTAGCAAGGGGAAGTACGAGCAGTACTTC.

The chain joins TRBV7-2 to TRBJ2-7, with 10 positions matching TRBD2. Trimming took 5 bases from V and 4 from J; bases not matched to a gene: 17. The length of the CDR3 is 18 residues. From germline, CDR1 is SGHTA and CDR2 FQGNSA. The CDR3 region has the DNA TGTGCCAGCAGCAAATCCGGGACTAGCGCCACGTTATGGTACGAGCAGTACTTC. This gives the protein CASSKSGTSATLWYEQYF. Based on the CDR3 plus reference TRBV7-2 and TRBJ2-7, the full variable domain is GAGVSQSPSNKVTEKGKDVELRCDPISGHTALYWYRQSLGQGLEFLIYFQGNSAPDKSGLPSDRFSAERTGGSVSTLTIQRTQQEDSAVYLCASSKSGTSATLWYEQYFGPGTRLTVT.

The chain uses TRBV12-3 or TRBV12-4 and TRBJ1-2; D gene ambiguous. CDR3 length: 13 amino acids. Between the trimmed V and J ends, which lost 7 bases and 7 bases, there was a span of 16 bases. CDR3: CASTIGRVGGYTF. CDR3 bases: TGTGCCAGCACCATCGGCAGAGTAGGTGGCTACACCTTC.

This chain links TRBV7-2 with TRBJ2-1; the D is unclear. With 2 bases removed from V and 0 bases from J, the gap between germline ends came to 8 bases. The CDR3 covers 15 residues. The germline V gene has CDR1 SGHTA and CDR2 FQGNSA. CDR3 loop: CASSLRSSSYNEQFF. CDR3 DNA sequence: TGTGCCAGCAGCTTACGGTCAAGCTCCTACAATGAGCAGTTCTTC.

The CDR3 loop is CASMTLGGDPYEQYF. The CDR3 nucleotides are TGTGCCAGCATGACCTTGGGGGGGGATCCCTACGAGCAGTACTTC. The genes are TRBV6-1 and TRBJ2-7, with TRBD2 matching 7 bases. Per the germline V gene, CDR1 is MNHNS and CDR2 is SASEGT. CDR3 length: 15 amino acids. With 7 bases clipped from V and 2 bases from J, the junction kept 11 bases outside the gene matches.

This clonotype appeared once. This chain connects TRBV7-2 to TRBJ2-7; D may be TRBD2 (5 bases). The DNA end is more similar to TRBJ2-4, so the J call may be wrong. The CDR3 extends over 13 amino acids. CDR1 is SGHTA, CDR2 FQGNSA, per germline. As DNA, the CDR3 is TGTGCCAGCAGCGGCCCACTTCGGGGCATTCAGTACTTC. This codes for CASSGPLRGIQYF.

This clonotype has a handful of counts. The CDR3 protein is CAISDRDFSDTQYF. In DNA form, the CDR3 reads TGTGCCATCAGTGACCGGGATTTTTCAGATACGCAGTATTTT. The rearrangement links TRBV10-3 to TRBJ2-3; D possibly corresponds to TRBD2 (5 bases). The V and J ends lost 3 bases and 4 bases respectively, with 11 bases between them. This CDR3 has 14 amino acids. From germline, CDR1 is ENHRY and CDR2 SYGVKD.

The DNA for the CDR3 is TGTGCCAGCAGCTTAGGAGTAGCGGGAGGTCGCACAGATACGCAGTATTTT. Translated, it gives CASSLGVAGGRTDTQYF. The chain recombines TRBV11-2 with TRBJ2-3, with 10 nucleotides matching TRBD2. The CDR3 loop spans 17 amino acids. The germline V gene encodes CDR1 SGHAT and CDR2 FQNNGV. V shed 1 base and J 1 base; nucleotides not matched to a gene: 5. The variable domain in full, with the rest retrieved from reference TRBV11-2 and TRBJ2-3, is EAGVAQSPRYKIIEKRQSVAFWCNPISGHATLYWYQQILGQGPKLLIQFQNNGVVDDSQLPKDRFSAERLKGVDSTLKIQPAKLEDSAVYLCASSLGVAGGRTDTQYFGPGTRLTVL.

The chain couples TRBV11-1 to TRBJ2-1; 7 bases agree with TRBD2. Germline assignment: CDR1 SGHAT and CDR2 FQDESV (reference sequence). This CDR3 region has 16 residues. The junction had 12 bases not matched to a gene; V was cut back by 5 bases and J by 5 bases. In DNA form, the CDR3 reads TGTGCCAGCAGCATTTCGCCTAGCGGATATAACAATGAGCAGTTCTTC. Amino acid sequence: CASSISPSGYNNEQFF. Together with reference TRBV11-1 and TRBJ2-1, the CDR3 gives the full variable domain: EAEVAQSPRYKITEKSQAVAFWCDPISGHATLYWYRQILGQGPELLVQFQDESVVDDSQLPKDRFSAERLKGVDSTLKIQPAELGDSAMYLCASSISPSGYNNEQFFGPGTRLTVL.

The chain employs TRBV29-1 and TRBJ2-3; TRBD1 might be the D (5 bases). Trimming cost V 7 bases and J 2 bases, with 10 bases left between them. In germline, CDR1 is SQVTM, CDR2 ANQGSEA. The CDR3 sequence is 12 residues long. The CDR3 reads CSEQENTDTQYF. In DNA, the CDR3 is TGCAGCGAACAGGAAAACACAGATACGCAGTATTTT.

This clonotype was counted only a few times. The rearrangement links TRBV9 to TRBJ2-3; TRBD2 matches at 9 bases. The V and J ends lost 4 bases and 3 bases, in that order; junction bases with no gene match: 3. Germline V gives CDR1 SGDLS, CDR2 YYNGEE. CDR3 length equals 14 residues. CDR3 coding DNA: TGTGCCAGCAGCAAAGGACTAGCGACAGATACGCAGTATTTT. Its protein product is CASSKGLATDTQYF. The full variable domain, with the rest looked up from reference TRBV9 and TRBJ2-3, is DSGVTQTPKHLITATGQRVTLRCSPRSGDLSVYWYQQSLDQGLQFLIQYYNGEERAKGNILERFSAQQFPDLHSELNLSSLELGDSALYFCASSKGLATDTQYFGPGTRLTVL.

The chain links TRBV7-2 to TRBJ1-2; TRBD1 aligns across 7 bases. CDR3 length: 15 amino acids. V was pared by 5 bases and J by 3 bases, with 9 bases of the junction left unmatched. In germline, CDR1 is SGHTA, CDR2 FQGNSA. CDR3 DNA sequence: TGTGCCAGCAGCCGGGGACAGCGATCGGACTATGGCTACACCTTC. The encoded protein is CASSRGQRSDYGYTF.

The gene calls are TRBV7-7 and TRBJ2-3; no reliable D call. V was pared by 5 bases and J by 6 bases, with 15 bases between. Per the germline V gene, CDR1 is SSHAT and CDR2 is FNYEAQ (reference sequence). CDR3 length: 14 residues. The CDR3 DNA reads TGTGCCAGCAGCGTAGGGCACTCGGTGGATACGCAGTATTTT. It is translated as CASSVGHSVDTQYF.

V is TRBV10-3 and J is TRBJ2-7; 7 bases are a match to TRBD1. In germline, CDR1 is ENHRY, CDR2 SYGVKD. The CDR3 runs to 14 residues. V shed 4 bases, J shed 7 bases, and the junction held 10 bases outside the gene matches. The CDR3 coding sequence is TGTGCCATCAGTGGGGGACAGAAAAAAGAGGAGCAGTACTTC. It is translated as CAISGGQKKEEQYF.

This clonotype was counted only a few times. This chain joins TRBV12-3 or TRBV12-4 and TRBJ1-1; D uncertain. Trimming shortened V by 6 bases and J by 5 bases, and 10 bases separated the two germline ends. The CDR3 length is 12 residues. The CDR3 nucleotides are TGTGCCAGCAGGAACAGTCTGACTGAAGCTTTCTTT. Amino acids: CASRNSLTEAFF.

The chain joins TRBV7-2 to TRBJ2-5, with no clear D. Germline lookup yields CDR1 SGHTA and CDR2 FQGNSA. The CDR3 runs to 14 residues. The V and J ends lost 1 base and 5 bases respectively, with 11 bases between them. For the CDR3, the DNA is TGTGCCAGCAGCTTAGTCACGGAAAGGGAGACCCAGTACTTC. This sequence encodes CASSLVTERETQYF.

The CDR3 coding sequence is TGTGCCAGCTCACCACCGGGCAACCAAGAGACCCAGTACTTC. This encodes CASSPPGNQETQYF. The V gene is TRBV18, the J gene TRBJ2-5; no clear D gene. The CDR3 has 14 residues. Trimming shortened V by 0 bases and J by 0 bases, and 5 bases separated the two germline ends. Germline assignment: CDR1 KGHSH and CDR2 LQKENI. Full variable domain (missing parts from reference TRBV18 and TRBJ2-5): NAGVMQNPRHLVRRRGQEARLRCSPMKGHSHVYWYRQLPEEGLKFMVYLQKENIIDESGMPKERFSAEFPKEGPSILRIQQVVRGDSAAYFCASSPPGNQETQYFGPGTRLLVL.

Of note for this clonotype: Since a much larger clone is just one base distant, this may be a read error. The V call is TRBV7-6, the J call TRBJ2-1; D is ambiguous. CDR1 is SGHVS and CDR2 is FNYEAQ in the germline V gene. Trimming took 5 bases from V and 13 from J, leaving 12 bases between them. The CDR3 covers 11 residues. CDR3 loop: CASSVQETQFF. CDR3 nucleotides: TGTGCCAGCAGCGTGCAAGAGACCCAGTTCTTC.

This clonotype turned up a few times. This sequence joins TRBV11-2 and TRBJ2-1; 7 positions agree with TRBD1. Germline CDR1 SGHAT, CDR2 FQNNGV. The CDR3 is 21 residues long. The junction had 24 bases not matched to a gene; V was cut back by 0 bases and J by 7 bases. CDR3 residues: CASSLDHRHLGQKLSPNEQFF. CDR3 sequence (DNA): TGTGCCAGCAGCTTAGATCACCGCCACTTGGGACAGAAGCTTTCCCCAAATGAGCAGTTCTTC.

This clonotype came up once. This rearrangement joins TRBV6-5 to TRBJ1-6, with a weak D call TRBD1 (5 bases). CDR3 length: 16 residues. Trimming took off 2 bases at V and 7 bases at J, with 15 bases between the two ends. The germline V gene has CDR1 MNHEY and CDR2 SVGAGI. CDR3 bases: TGTGCCAGCAGTTACACTGGGGGGGAATCGAATTCACCCCTCCACTTT. This translates into CASSYTGGESNSPLHF.

This clonotype appeared once. The gene calls are TRBV20-1 and TRBJ2-6; 11 positions agree with TRBD2. The CDR3 sequence is 19 residues long. The ends lost 0 bases at V and 0 bases at J; junction bases unmatched: 7. CDR1 is DFQATT and CDR2 is SNEGSKA in the germline V gene (reference sequence). The CDR3 loop reads CSARDGTSGGTSGANVLTF. CDR3 nucleotide sequence: TGCAGTGCTAGAGACGGGACTAGCGGAGGGACCTCTGGGGCCAACGTCCTGACTTTC.